The source of this T cell receptor (beta chain) is a study of blood T cell repertoires in COVID-19. In the study overall: There were acute and convalescent COVID-19 samples, and they came from the United States, Italy and Spain. PBMCs, B-cell-depleted T cells, or T cells provided the cDNA or gDNA that made up the material.

Methods used by the authors: Using reference gene primer amplification, nucleated cell counts were estimated. Generated by immunoSEQ multiplex PCR, the TCRdb table keeps only in-frame clones and is missing some. V and J calls and clone size are given by that table; D and trimming were obtained from the DNA. Found here are about 110,000 clones, less than 75% of them singletons; the top ten hold 1.8%. Trimming cost V 8 bases and J 2 bases; bases outside gene matches: 7. The CDR3 totals 15 residues. The germline V gene has CDR1 MDHEN and CDR2 SYDVKM. This clone was picked up a small number of times. The rearrangement joins TRBV28 to TRBJ1-2, with TRBD1 matching over 11 bases. The source of this sequence is a middle-aged woman with acute or convalescent COVID-19. The sample comprised peripheral blood. CDR3 sequence (DNA): TGTGCCAGCGTAGGACAGGGGGCGGGCAACTATGGCTACACCTTC. This gives the protein CASVGQGAGNYGYTF.